These 20 T cell receptor beta chains share one sample of origin, sequenced in a study of T-cell reconstitution after alpha-beta-depleted transplantation in children. Construction of the TCRbeta library involved unique molecular identifiers. TCRdb passed the PCR reads through MiXCR, listing each CDR3 protein once. This sample has about 610,000 distinct CDR3 sequences; roughly 10% occur once, and the top ten carry around 4%. The starting material was PBMCs from the stem cell graft donor, obtained from the stem cell graft. The receptors stem from a human donor who donated a stem cell graft to a child with acute myeloid leukemia.

This clonotype was seen many times. The chain uses TRBV29-1 and TRBJ2-2; 7 bases match TRBD1. This CDR3 has 14 amino acids. The J segment lost 2 bases and the V segment lost 5 bases, leaving 5 bases of the junction unmatched. Germline CDR1 reads SQVTM; CDR2 reads ANQGSEA. CDR3 sequence reads: CSVPQGPNTGELFF. For the CDR3, the DNA is TGCAGCGTTCCACAGGGGCCCAACACCGGGGAGCTGTTTTTT.

There are many counts of this clonotype. The V call is TRBV7-9, the J call TRBJ1-2; D unresolved. V was cut by 0 bases and J by 2 bases, with 7 bases left in between. The CDR3 loop spans 14 amino acids. Germline loops: CDR1 SEHNR, CDR2 FQNEAQ (reference sequence). The CDR3 region has the DNA TGTGCCAGCAGCTTAGCCGGCGGCAACTATGGCTACACCTTC. Its translation: CASSLAGGNYGYTF. Supplemented by reference TRBV7-9 and TRBJ1-2, the full variable domain reads DTGVSQNPRHKITKRGQNVTFRCDPISEHNRLYWYRQTLGQGPEFLTYFQNEAQLEKSRLLSDRFSAERPKGSFSTLEIQRTEQGDSAMYLCASSLAGGNYGYTFGSGTRLTVV.

In its sample, this clonotype was seen a few times. This sequence joins TRBV28 and TRBJ2-5, with 9 nucleotides matching TRBD1. J gave up 5 bases and V 5 bases, and 6 bases lay outside the gene matches. Germline V CDR1 and CDR2: MDHEN, SYDVKM. The CDR3 runs to 14 residues. CDR3 in DNA: TGTGCCAGCAGTAAGACAGGGGGGTCGGAGACCCAGTACTTC. Protein: CASSKTGGSETQYF.

The J gene is TRBJ2-2, the V gene TRBV13; possibly TRBD2 for D (6 bases). Germline CDR1 is PRHDT and CDR2 is FYEKMQ (reference sequence). The CDR3 loop spans 16 amino acids. Trimming cost V 4 bases and J 5 bases, with 17 bases left between them. In nucleotides, the CDR3 is TGTGCCAGCAGCTCGATGGACGGGGGTCAGACCGGGGAGCTGTTTTTT. This codes for CASSSMDGGQTGELFF.

This clonotype was observed many times. V usage is TRBV4-2 and J usage is TRBJ2-2; TRBD1 matches at 8 bases. J lost 8 bases, V lost 3 bases, and 14 bases had no gene match. The CDR3 contains 17 residues. CDR1 is LGHNA, CDR2 YNFKEQ, per germline. The CDR3 DNA follows: TGTGCCAGCAGCCATACAGGGGGAGACGTAAGGGAAGGGGAGCTGTTTTTT. Its translation: CASSHTGGDVREGELFF.

This clonotype has only a few counts. This sequence joins TRBV20-1 and TRBJ2-1; 15 nucleotides agree with TRBD2. This CDR3 has 12 amino acids. The germline gives CDR1 DFQATT, CDR2 SNEGSKA (reference sequence). In nucleotides, the CDR3 is TGCGGCGGACTAGCGGGAGGGGATGAGCAGTTCTTC. This translates into CGGLAGGDEQFF.

This clonotype has a count of ten or more. The chain joins TRBV18 to TRBJ2-7, with TRBD1 matching 10 bases. The CDR3 spans 14 residues. Germline V gene sequence: CDR1 KGHSH, CDR2 LQKENI. Trimming took 4 bases from V and 2 from J; bases not matched to a gene: 2. The CDR3 sequence: CASSRDRGPYEQYF. The CDR3 nucleotides read TGTGCCAGCTCACGAGACAGGGGGCCCTACGAGCAGTACTTC.

This clonotype occurred a few times. V gene TRBV2 combines with J gene TRBJ2-1; TRBD1 or TRBD2 may be the D gene (6 bases each). Trimming removed 8 bases from V and 2 bases from J, with 19 bases in between. This CDR3 region has 16 residues. Germline-derived CDR1 and CDR2 are SNHLY and FYNNEI. The CDR3 DNA sequence: TGTGCCAGCCTCGAACAAAGGGGGGACCCCTACAATGAGCAGTTCTTC. It encodes CASLEQRGDPYNEQFF.

V is TRBV10-3 and J is TRBJ2-5; 13 bases align to TRBD2. CDR3 length equals 14 residues. CDR1 ENHRY and CDR2 SYGVKD come from the germline V gene. J lost 5 bases, V lost 10 bases, and 7 bases had no gene match. The CDR3 here is CASQLAGGEETQYF. CDR3 coding DNA: TGTGCCAGCCAACTAGCGGGAGGGGAGGAGACCCAGTACTTC.

In this sample, this clonotype turned up a few times. A junction boundary mismatches the germline segment, possibly from a read error. The chain has TRBV7-7 and TRBJ2-2; D might be TRBD2 (5 bases). The CDR3 extends over 14 amino acids. Germline V gene sequence: CDR1 SSHAT, CDR2 FNYEAQ (reference sequence). CDR3 in amino acids: CASSQLVAAGELFF. The CDR3 nucleotides read TGTGCTAGCAGCCAACTAGTCGCAGCCGGGGAGCTGTTTTTT.

This clonotype was observed at least ten times. The CDR3 sequence is CASSPREANYGYTF. For the CDR3, the DNA is TGTGCCAGCAGCCCCCGGGAGGCAAACTATGGCTACACCTTC. V and J are TRBV14 and TRBJ1-2; the D is unclear. V lost 4 bases and J lost 2, with 11 bases in between. CDR1 is SGHDN, CDR2 FVKESK, per germline. The CDR3 has 14 residues.

There are a few counts of this clonotype. The chain is built from TRBV27 and TRBJ2-7; 8 bases are a match to TRBD2. CDR1 is MNHEY and CDR2 is SMNVEV in the germline V gene (reference sequence). V was pared by 0 bases and J by 2 bases, with 9 bases of the junction left unmatched. The CDR3 has 17 amino acids. Here the CDR3 DNA reads TGTGCCAGCAGTTTATCGCCACCGGGACTAGGGGCCTACGAGCAGTACTTC. Translated: CASSLSPPGLGAYEQYF.

This clonotype was picked up many times. The J gene is TRBJ2-6, the V gene TRBV7-8; D might be TRBD2 (5 bases). CDR1 is SGHVS, CDR2 FQNEAQ, per germline. The germline V and J ends were trimmed by 3 bases and 1 base, with 10 bases remaining between them. The length of the CDR3 is 16 residues. The CDR3 bases are TGTGCCAGCAGCTTTGATAGAGGGTCTGGGGCCAACGTCCTGACTTTC. Protein product: CASSFDRGSGANVLTF.

Only a few counts were recorded for this clonotype. The rearrangement joins TRBV6-5 to TRBJ1-1; D perhaps matches TRBD1 (6 bases). Germline CDR1 MNHEY, CDR2 SVGAGI. V lost 0 bases to trimming and J lost 1 base, with 9 bases between them. The CDR3 has 15 residues. The CDR3 sequence is CASSYSGASNTEAFF. CDR3 bases: TGTGCCAGCAGTTACTCGGGGGCATCGAACACTGAAGCTTTCTTT.

This clonotype was detected only a few times. The chain joins TRBV7-3 to TRBJ2-2; D tentatively fits TRBD1 or TRBD2 (6 bases each). The CDR3 extends over 17 amino acids. Trimming shortened V by 2 bases and J by 4 bases, and 17 bases separated the two germline ends. Germline-derived CDR1 and CDR2 are SGHTA and FQGTGA. The CDR3 region is CASSLRRGARGTGELFF. The CDR3 coding sequence is TGTGCCAGCAGCTTACGGAGGGGGGCGCGAGGCACCGGGGAGCTGTTTTTT. Full variable domain (rest looked up from reference TRBV7-3 and TRBJ2-2): GAGVSQTPSNKVTEKGKYVELRCDPISGHTALYWYRQSLGQGPEFLIYFQGTGAADDSGLPNDRFFAVRPEGSVSTLKIQRTERGDSAVYLCASSLRRGARGTGELFFGEGSRLTVL.

This clonotype was counted only a few times. The chain couples TRBV3-1 to TRBJ2-7, with 7 bases fitting TRBD2. V lost 0 bases and J lost 7; bases outside the gene matches: 6. From germline, CDR1 is LGHDT and CDR2 YNNKEL (reference sequence). CDR3 length: 14 amino acids. The CDR3 reads CASSQDRGSREQYF. The CDR3 bases are TGTGCCAGCAGCCAAGACCGCGGGAGCCGGGAGCAGTACTTC.

The chain is built from TRBV6-1 and TRBJ2-2, with 8 bases identical to TRBD1. J lost 3 bases, V lost 6 bases, and 18 bases had no gene match. The CDR3 has 19 amino acids. Germline lookup yields CDR1 MNHNS and CDR2 SASEGT. The CDR3 nucleotides read TGTGCCAGCAGACCCAGGGGGCTAGAATCTTTCCCGGACACCGGGGAGCTGTTTTTT. It encodes CASRPRGLESFPDTGELFF.

This clonotype was seen only a few times. V usage is TRBV20-1 and J usage is TRBJ2-7; TRBD1 matches at 8 bases. After removal of 6 bases from V and 3 bases from J, the junction contained 10 bases not matched to a gene. In germline, CDR1 is DFQATT, CDR2 SNEGSKA (reference sequence). The CDR3 consists of 14 residues. The CDR3 loop is CSAGWDRYLYEQYF. In nucleotides, the CDR3 is TGCAGTGCGGGATGGGACAGGTACCTCTACGAGCAGTACTTC.

V usage is TRBV20-1 and J usage is TRBJ2-5; D remains ambiguous. Per the germline V gene, CDR1 is DFQATT and CDR2 is SNEGSKA (reference sequence). V was trimmed by 6 bases and J by 2 bases, leaving 13 bases between them. There are 13 residues in the CDR3. CDR3 protein: CSAFEGFQETQYF. CDR3 bases: TGCAGTGCCTTCGAAGGGTTTCAAGAGACCCAGTACTTC.

The chain carries TRBV7-8 and TRBJ2-7, with 8 bases fitting TRBD1. Per the germline V gene, CDR1 is SGHVS and CDR2 is FQNEAQ. V shed 2 bases, J shed 0 bases, and the junction held 3 bases outside the gene matches. The CDR3 loop spans 15 amino acids. The DNA of the CDR3 is TGTGCCAGCAGCTTATGGGACAGGACCTCCTACGAGCAGTACTTC. The encoded protein is CASSLWDRTSYEQYF.